This passage covers 27 T cell receptor beta chains from one sample sequenced in a study of monozygotic twins with cystic fibrosis (dated by TCRdb to about 2021). The library was made by the immunoSEQ multiplex PCR assay. This is the immuneACCESS table as TCRdb keeps it, with only in-frame sequences that have V and J called. A part of the clones is gone; compared with another copy, unresolved V genes explain less than half, and the rest is unexplained. Present in this sample are about 24,000 clones, 91% of which were seen just once. Of the sample, 0.25% to 0.35% falls within the top ten clones. Sequenced material: blood. The receptors here all came from a girl aged 2-15 years with cystic fibrosis.

The chain recombines TRBV1 with TRBJ1-6; the D call of TRBD1 is as the table states it, not checked on the DNA. TRBV1 is listed as a pseudogene. There are 18 residues in the CDR3. The CDR3 bases are TGCACCAGCAGCCAAGATGAGGGGGTCAGCTCCTATAATTCACCCCTCCACTTT. Amino acids: CTSSQDEGVSSYNSPLHF.

The V call is TRBV5-1, the J call TRBJ2-2; D call uncertain. Germline CDR1 SGHRS, CDR2 YFSETQ. The ends were cut back, 6 bases at V and 4 bases at J, with 4 bases in the middle. This CDR3 contains 11 residues. CDR3 in DNA: TGCGCCAGCAAGCTCACCGGGGAGCTGTTTTTT. Translation gives CASKLTGELFF.

The J gene is TRBJ1-2, the V gene TRBV27, with 8 positions matching TRBD1. Per the germline V gene, CDR1 is MNHEY and CDR2 is SMNVEV (reference sequence). The CDR3 runs to 14 residues. J gave up 2 bases and V 5 bases, and 4 bases lay outside the gene matches. CDR3 bases: TGTGCCAGCAGTCGGACAGGGCTGAACTATGGCTACACCTTC. Its protein is CASSRTGLNYGYTF.

The chain recombines TRBV18 with TRBJ1-1, with TRBD1 matching 7 bases. There are 15 residues in the CDR3. V lost 3 bases, J lost 0 bases, and 4 bases stayed unmatched. CDR1 is KGHSH, CDR2 LQKENI, per germline. The CDR3 DNA reads as TGTGCCAGCTCACCCTCGACAGGGATGAACACTGAAGCTTTCTTT. Its protein is CASSPSTGMNTEAFF.

The V and J genes are TRBV19 and TRBJ1-2; D might be TRBD1 (5 bases). The V end lost 0 bases, the J end lost 2 bases, and 19 bases lay between the germline ends. This CDR3 spans 18 amino acids. Germline V CDR1 and CDR2: LNHDA, SQIVND (reference sequence). Written as DNA, the CDR3 is TGTGCCAGTAGTATAGATCTGGTTTCTCTGGCAGGGAACTATGGCTACACCTTC. It yields the protein CASSIDLVSLAGNYGYTF.

In its sample, this clone was seen once. The chain uses TRBV5-1 and TRBJ2-2; D gene unclear. The CDR3 has 14 amino acids. V shed 7 bases and J shed 0 bases, with 10 bases lying between them. Germline loops: CDR1 SGHRS, CDR2 YFSETQ. The CDR3 DNA reads as TGCGCCAGCGGACCTGGGACGAACACCGGGGAGCTGTTTTTT. This sequence encodes CASGPGTNTGELFF.

V is TRBV4-1 and J is TRBJ1-2, with D unclear. Germline lookup yields CDR1 MGHRA and CDR2 YSYEKL. This CDR3 has 17 amino acids. Trimming pared 1 base from V and 4 bases from J, leaving 19 bases between. The CDR3 DNA reads as TGCGCCAGCAGCCAAGTAAGATTCCGGGAGCCCACCTATGGCTACACCTTC. Its protein is CASSQVRFREPTYGYTF.

This clone was seen just once. The chain couples TRBV21-1 to TRBJ2-6; the tabulated D call, TRBD2, remains unverified against the DNA. TRBV21-1 is recorded as a pseudogene. This CDR3 spans 19 amino acids. CDR3 in DNA: TGTGCCAGCTTATGCCTCATTACCGGGACTCCCTCTGGGGCCAACGTCCTGACTTTC. Its translation: CASLCLITGTPSGANVLTF.

The CDR3 loop reads CAISDGYNEQFF. The CDR3 nucleotides read TGTGCCATCAGTGACGGATACAATGAGCAGTTCTTC. The chain has TRBV10-3 and TRBJ2-1; D is undetermined. This CDR3 has 12 amino acids. The ends were cut back, 3 bases at V and 4 bases at J, with 4 bases in the middle. Germline loops: CDR1 ENHRY, CDR2 SYGVKD.

This clone appeared a few times. The CDR3 DNA sequence: TGTGCCAGCAGCATCTGGGGGGAAAACACTGAAGCTTTCTTT. Its protein is CASSIWGENTEAFF. This rearrangement joins TRBV27 to TRBJ1-1; maybe TRBD1 (5 bases). Germline CDR1 is MNHEY and CDR2 is SMNVEV (reference sequence). The CDR3 has 14 amino acids. V was trimmed by 6 bases and J by 2 bases, leaving 13 bases between them.

Worth noting for this clone: Other DNA sequences of this sample code for an identical CDR3. V usage is TRBV4-1 and J usage is TRBJ1-2; D might be TRBD1 (6 bases). The CDR3 is made up of 14 amino acids. Germline V gene lookup returns CDR1 MGHRA and CDR2 YSYEKL. Trimming removed 0 bases at V and 5 bases at J, with 10 bases between. CDR3 sequence: CASSQETGDYGYTF. In nucleotides, the CDR3 is TGCGCCAGCAGCCAAGAGACAGGCGATTATGGCTACACCTTC.

V gene TRBV4-3 combines with J gene TRBJ1-3; D not certain. Germline V CDR1 and CDR2: LGHNA, YSLEER. The CDR3 totals 13 residues. V lost 0 bases and J 4 bases, leaving 4 bases between the germline ends. CDR3 in amino acids: CASSQDQGNTIYF. CDR3 DNA sequence: TGCGCCAGCAGCCAAGATCAGGGAAACACCATATATTTT.

J is TRBJ2-7 and V is TRBV19; 11 positions match TRBD2. J lost 4 bases, V lost 4 bases, and 6 bases had no gene match. There are 15 residues in the CDR3. In germline, CDR1 is LNHDA, CDR2 SQIVND (reference sequence). The CDR3 DNA is TGTGCCAGTAGTAATGTGGGACTAGCGGCATACGAGCAGTACTTC. Translated: CASSNVGLAAYEQYF.

The CDR3 spells CSVLVAGKTFSYNEQFF. Written as DNA, the CDR3 is TGCAGCGTCTTGGTAGCGGGAAAGACGTTTTCCTACAATGAGCAGTTCTTC. This chain connects TRBV29-1 to TRBJ2-1; 8 nucleotides line up with TRBD2. CDR1 is SQVTM, CDR2 ANQGSEA, per germline. The CDR3 totals 17 residues. The V segment lost 6 bases and the J segment 1 base; nucleotides outside the gene matches: 14.

The genes are TRBV2 and TRBJ2-1; D is possibly TRBD2 (6 bases). Trimming shortened V by 6 bases and J by 0 bases, and 18 bases separated the two germline ends. The germline CDR1 and CDR2 sequences are SNHLY and FYNNEI. The CDR3 sequence is 17 residues long. The CDR3 spells CASSHSVAESSYNEQFF. The CDR3 nucleotides read TGTGCCAGCAGCCACTCGGTAGCGGAAAGCTCCTACAATGAGCAGTTCTTC. The whole variable domain, remainder taken from reference TRBV2 and TRBJ2-1, is EPEVTQTPSHQVTQMGQEVILRCVPISNHLYFYWYRQILGQKVEFLVSFYNNEISEKSEIFDDQFSVERPDGSNFTLKIRSTKLEDSAMYFCASSHSVAESSYNEQFFGPGTRLTVL.

The rearrangement uses TRBV2 and TRBJ1-2; D gene uncertain. CDR1 is SNHLY and CDR2 is FYNNEI in the germline V gene. With 7 bases removed from V and 2 bases from J, the gap between germline ends came to 5 bases. The CDR3 length is 11 residues. Here the CDR3 reads CASNPNYGYTF. CDR3 DNA: TGTGCCAGCAACCCCAACTATGGCTACACCTTC.

The V gene is TRBV11-2, the J gene TRBJ2-7; D perhaps matches TRBD2 (5 bases). Germline V lookup: CDR1 SGHAT, CDR2 FQNNGV. V was cut by 5 bases and J by 6 bases, with 14 bases left in between. CDR3 length: 13 amino acids. The CDR3 sequence is CASSAALGSEQYF. The CDR3, as DNA: TGTGCCAGCAGCGCGGCATTGGGGAGCGAGCAGTACTTC.

V is TRBV29-1 and J is TRBJ1-4; D call uncertain. V lost 1 base and J lost 4, with 4 bases in between. Germline V gene lookup returns CDR1 SQVTM and CDR2 ANQGSEA. This CDR3 contains 12 residues. The CDR3 coding sequence is TGCAGCGTTGAAGGCATTAATGAAAAACTGTTTTTT. This encodes CSVEGINEKLFF.

The genes are TRBV10-3 and TRBJ1-5; 7 nucleotides agree with TRBD1. Germline V lookup: CDR1 ENHRY, CDR2 SYGVKD. CDR3 size: 13 residues. Trimming at V came to 2 bases and at J to 7 bases, leaving 2 bases not matched to a gene. The CDR3 loop reads CAISEVTGQPQHF. The CDR3, as DNA: TGTGCCATCAGTGAGGTGACAGGGCAGCCCCAGCATTTT.

The V gene is TRBV6-5, the J gene TRBJ1-2, with a tentative D call TRBD1 (5 bases). Germline loops: CDR1 MNHEY, CDR2 SVGAGI. Between the trimmed V and J ends, which lost 6 bases and 4 bases, there was a span of 15 bases. This CDR3 is built from 14 residues. CDR3 residues: CASRPGPTPYGYTF. The CDR3 bases are TGTGCCAGCAGACCGGGACCTACTCCCTATGGCTACACCTTC.

The rearrangement links TRBV11-2 to TRBJ2-7; a possible D gene is TRBD2 (6 bases). Germline V gives CDR1 SGHAT, CDR2 FQNNGV. CDR3 size: 12 residues. V was trimmed by 5 bases and J by 5 bases, leaving 10 bases between them. The DNA for the CDR3 is TGTGCCAGCAGCATGGGACTCCACGAGCAGTACTTC. Its protein is CASSMGLHEQYF.

V and J are TRBV7-9 and TRBJ2-7; TRBD2 matches at 11 bases. Trimming removed 1 base from V and 4 bases from J; junction bases left unmatched: 3. The CDR3 contains 15 residues. Germline V gives CDR1 SEHNR, CDR2 FQNEAQ (reference sequence). CDR3 sequence: CASSLGSGGAYEQYF. For the CDR3, the DNA is TGTGCCAGCAGCTTAGGTAGCGGGGGGGCTTACGAGCAGTACTTC.

V and J are TRBV18 and TRBJ1-3; possibly TRBD1 for D (6 bases). This CDR3 region has 15 residues. The germline V gene has CDR1 KGHSH and CDR2 LQKENI. The V gene lost 1 base and the J gene lost 3 bases, with 10 bases spanning the gap. Here the CDR3 DNA reads TGTGCCAGCTCACCACGGGGGACAATTGGAAACACCATATATTTT. This gives the protein CASSPRGTIGNTIYF.

This rearrangement joins TRBV4-3 to TRBJ1-5; TRBD1 matches 9 bases. The CDR3 is 15 amino acids. With 4 bases clipped from V and 6 bases from J, the junction kept 7 bases outside the gene matches. Germline values: CDR1 LGHNA, CDR2 YSLEER. The CDR3 DNA follows: TGCGCCAGCAGCCCTCACAGGGGGCTCGGTCAGCCCCAGCATTTT. It translates to CASSPHRGLGQPQHF.

The chain links TRBV2 to TRBJ1-6, with D uncertain. V was clipped by 1 base and J by 0 bases, with 4 bases between them. The CDR3 has 15 amino acids. CDR1 is SNHLY and CDR2 is FYNNEI in the germline V gene. For the CDR3, the DNA is TGTGCCAGCAGTGAAGACAGCTCCTATAATTCACCCCTCCACTTT. Translated: CASSEDSSYNSPLHF.

This clone came up once. The chain is built from TRBV6-5 and TRBJ1-4, with unresolved D. V was pared by 7 bases and J by 5 bases, with 17 bases between. The CDR3 is 15 residues long. Germline CDR1 reads MNHEY; CDR2 reads SVGAGI. CDR3 sequence: CASTQGPGRNEKLFF. The CDR3 DNA follows: TGTGCCAGCACCCAAGGCCCTGGAAGGAATGAAAAACTGTTTTTT.

The rearrangement uses TRBV10-3 and TRBJ2-1; no definite D call. The CDR3 covers 15 residues. Germline values: CDR1 ENHRY, CDR2 SYGVKD. With 0 bases removed from V and 9 bases from J, the gap between germline ends came to 15 bases. The CDR3 coding sequence is TGTGCCATCAGTGAGTCGTTGAGGCGTGACGGTGAGCAGTTCTTC. Translated, it gives CAISESLRRDGEQFF.